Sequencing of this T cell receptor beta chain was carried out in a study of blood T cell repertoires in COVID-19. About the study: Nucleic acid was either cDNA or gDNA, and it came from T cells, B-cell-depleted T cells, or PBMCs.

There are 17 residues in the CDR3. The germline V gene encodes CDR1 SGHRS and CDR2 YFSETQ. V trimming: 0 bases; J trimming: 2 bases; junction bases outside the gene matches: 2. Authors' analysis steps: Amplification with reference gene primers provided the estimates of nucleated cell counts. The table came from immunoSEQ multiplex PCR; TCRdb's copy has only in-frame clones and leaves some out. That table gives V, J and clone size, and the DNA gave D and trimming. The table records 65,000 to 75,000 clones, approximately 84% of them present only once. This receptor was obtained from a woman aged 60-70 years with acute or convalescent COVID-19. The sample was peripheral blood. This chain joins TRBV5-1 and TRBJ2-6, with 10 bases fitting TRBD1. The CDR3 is CASSLADRGPGANVLTF. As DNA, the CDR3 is TGCGCCAGCAGCTTGGCCGACAGGGGGCCTGGGGCCAACGTCCTGACTTTC. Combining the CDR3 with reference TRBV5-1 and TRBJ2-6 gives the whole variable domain KAGVTQTPRYLIKTRGQQVTLSCSPISGHRSVSWYQQTPGQGLQFLFEYFSETQRNKGNFPGRFSGRQFSNSRSEMNVSTLELGDSALYLCASSLADRGPGANVLTFGAGSRLTVL.